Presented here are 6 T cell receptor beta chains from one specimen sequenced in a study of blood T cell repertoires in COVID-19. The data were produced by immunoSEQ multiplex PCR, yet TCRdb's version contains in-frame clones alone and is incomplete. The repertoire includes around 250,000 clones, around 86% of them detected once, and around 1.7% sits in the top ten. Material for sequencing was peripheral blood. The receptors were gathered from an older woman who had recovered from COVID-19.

DNA of the CDR3: TGTGCCAGCAGCCAAGCTCAGGGGAACTATGGCTACACCTTC. This codes for CASSQAQGNYGYTF. The chain carries TRBV4-2 and TRBJ1-2; possible D gene TRBD1, 6 bases. Trimming stripped 1 base from V and 2 bases from J, with 8 bases between. This CDR3 comprises 14 residues. Per the germline V gene, CDR1 is LGHNA and CDR2 is YNFKEQ.

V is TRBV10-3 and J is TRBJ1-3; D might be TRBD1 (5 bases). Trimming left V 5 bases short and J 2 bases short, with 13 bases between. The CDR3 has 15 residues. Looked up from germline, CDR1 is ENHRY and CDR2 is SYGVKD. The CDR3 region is CAISRGTPAGNTIYF. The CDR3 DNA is TGTGCCATCAGTAGGGGTACGCCGGCTGGAAACACCATATATTTT.

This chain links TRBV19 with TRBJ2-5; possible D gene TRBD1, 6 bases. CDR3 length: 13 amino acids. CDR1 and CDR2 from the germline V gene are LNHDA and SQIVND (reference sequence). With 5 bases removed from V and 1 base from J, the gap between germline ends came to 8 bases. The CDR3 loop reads CASSETGQETQYF. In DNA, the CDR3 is TGTGCCAGTAGTGAGACAGGCCAAGAGACCCAGTACTTC.

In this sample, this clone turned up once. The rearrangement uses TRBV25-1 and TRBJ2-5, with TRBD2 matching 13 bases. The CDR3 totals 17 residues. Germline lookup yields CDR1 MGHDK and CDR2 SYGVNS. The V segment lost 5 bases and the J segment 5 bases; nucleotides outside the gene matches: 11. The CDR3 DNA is TGTGCCAGCAGTCCCACTAGCGGGGGGGCTACCGTTGAGACCCAGTACTTC. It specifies CASSPTSGGATVETQYF. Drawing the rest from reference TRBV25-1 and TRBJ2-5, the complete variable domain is EADIYQTPRYLVIGTGKKITLECSQTMGHDKMYWYQQDPGMELHLIHYSYGVNSTEKGDLSSESTVSRIRTEHFPLTLESARPSHTSQYLCASSPTSGGATVETQYFGPGTRLLVL.

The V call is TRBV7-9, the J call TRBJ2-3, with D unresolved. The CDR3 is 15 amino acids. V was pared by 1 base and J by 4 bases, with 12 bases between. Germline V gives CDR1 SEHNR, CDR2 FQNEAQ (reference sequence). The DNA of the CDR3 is TGTGCCAGCAGCTTAGGCGGCGCGGCGGCAGATACGCAGTATTTT. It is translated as CASSLGGAAADTQYF.

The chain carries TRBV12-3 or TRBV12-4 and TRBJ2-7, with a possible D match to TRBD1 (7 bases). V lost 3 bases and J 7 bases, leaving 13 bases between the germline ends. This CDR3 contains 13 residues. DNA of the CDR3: TGTGCCAGCAGTTTCTTTCCAGGGGGGGAGCAGTACTTC. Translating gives CASSFFPGGEQYF.